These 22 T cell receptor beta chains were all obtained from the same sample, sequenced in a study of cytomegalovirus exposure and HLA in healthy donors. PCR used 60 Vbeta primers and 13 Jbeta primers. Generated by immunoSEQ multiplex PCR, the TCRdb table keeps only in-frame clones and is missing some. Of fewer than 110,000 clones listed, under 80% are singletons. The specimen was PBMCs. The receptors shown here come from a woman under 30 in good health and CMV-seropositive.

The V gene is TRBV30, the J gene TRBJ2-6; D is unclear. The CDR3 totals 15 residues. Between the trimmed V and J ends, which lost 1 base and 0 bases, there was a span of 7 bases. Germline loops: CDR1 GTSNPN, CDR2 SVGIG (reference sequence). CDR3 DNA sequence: TGTGCCTGGAGTGGAGGCTACTCTGGGGCCAACGTCCTGACTTTC. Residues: CAWSGGYSGANVLTF. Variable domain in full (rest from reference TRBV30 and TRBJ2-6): SQTIHQWPATLVQPVGSPLSLECTVEGTSNPNLYWYRQAAGRGLQLLFYSVGIGQISSEVPQNLSASRPQDRQFILSSKKLLLSDSGFYLCAWSGGYSGANVLTFGAGSRLTVL.

In nucleotides, the CDR3 is TGTGCCAGCAGTTTATGGCAGTCCTACGAGCAGTACTTC. Its translation: CASSLWQSYEQYF. V and J are TRBV27 and TRBJ2-7; D is uncertain. Germline V CDR1 and CDR2: MNHEY, SMNVEV (reference sequence). Between the trimmed V and J ends, which lost 1 base and 1 base, there was a span of 5 bases. This CDR3 is built from 13 residues.

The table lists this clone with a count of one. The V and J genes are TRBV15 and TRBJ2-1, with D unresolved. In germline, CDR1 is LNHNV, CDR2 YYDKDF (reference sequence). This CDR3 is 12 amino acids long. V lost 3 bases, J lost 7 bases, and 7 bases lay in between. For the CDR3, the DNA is TGTGCCACCAGCAGCTTCCCGAATGAGCAGTTCTTC. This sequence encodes CATSSFPNEQFF.

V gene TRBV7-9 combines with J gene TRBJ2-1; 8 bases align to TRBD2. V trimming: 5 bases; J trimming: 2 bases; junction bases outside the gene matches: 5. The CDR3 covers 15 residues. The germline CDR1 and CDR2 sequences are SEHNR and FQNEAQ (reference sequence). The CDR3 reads CASSTGLVAYNEQFF. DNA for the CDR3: TGTGCCAGCAGCACGGGACTAGTGGCCTACAATGAGCAGTTCTTC.

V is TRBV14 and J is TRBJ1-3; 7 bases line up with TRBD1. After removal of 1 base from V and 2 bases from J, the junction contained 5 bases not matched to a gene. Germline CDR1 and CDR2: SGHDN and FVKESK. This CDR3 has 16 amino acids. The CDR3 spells CASSQAGGVTGNTIYF. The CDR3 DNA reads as TGTGCCAGCAGCCAAGCAGGGGGAGTCACTGGAAACACCATATATTTT.

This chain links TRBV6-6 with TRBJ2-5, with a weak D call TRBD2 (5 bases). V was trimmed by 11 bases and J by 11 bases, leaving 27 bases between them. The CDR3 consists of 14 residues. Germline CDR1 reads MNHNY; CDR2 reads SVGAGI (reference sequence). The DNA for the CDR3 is TGTGCCTCCCTCTCTGGAGGACCGTATGGAGAGCAGTACTTC. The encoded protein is CASLSGGPYGEQYF.

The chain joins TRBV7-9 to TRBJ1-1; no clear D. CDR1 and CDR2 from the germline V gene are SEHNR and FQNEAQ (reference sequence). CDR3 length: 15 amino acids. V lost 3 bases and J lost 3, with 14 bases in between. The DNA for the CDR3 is TGTGCCAGCAGCTTGTTGTCTTCCGGGGACACTGAAGCTTTCTTT. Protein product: CASSLLSSGDTEAFF. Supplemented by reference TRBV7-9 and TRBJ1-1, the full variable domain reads DTGVSQNPRHKITKRGQNVTFRCDPISEHNRLYWYRQTLGQGPEFLTYFQNEAQLEKSRLLSDRFSAERPKGSFSTLEIQRTEQGDSAMYLCASSLLSSGDTEAFFGQGTRLTVV.

CDR3 bases: TGTGCCAGCAGCCCGTCCGGGAATGGAGAGACCCAGTACTTC. Its translation: CASSPSGNGETQYF. This sequence joins TRBV9 and TRBJ2-5; weak D call: TRBD2 (5 bases). Looked up from germline, CDR1 is SGDLS and CDR2 is YYNGEE. V was trimmed by 4 bases and J by 4 bases, leaving 14 bases between them. This CDR3 region has 14 residues.

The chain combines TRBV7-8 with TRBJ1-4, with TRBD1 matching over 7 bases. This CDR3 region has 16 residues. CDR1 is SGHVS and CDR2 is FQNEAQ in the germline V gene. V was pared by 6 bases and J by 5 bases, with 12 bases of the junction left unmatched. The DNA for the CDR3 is TGTGCCAGCAGTCAAGATCAGGGGGTGAACAATGAAAAACTGTTTTTT. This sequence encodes CASSQDQGVNNEKLFF.

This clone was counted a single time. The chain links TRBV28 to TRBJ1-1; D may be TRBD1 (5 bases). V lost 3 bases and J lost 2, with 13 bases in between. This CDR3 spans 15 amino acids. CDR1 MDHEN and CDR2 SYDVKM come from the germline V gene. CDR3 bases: TGTGCCAGCAGTTTTTGGGGGGACTCTAACACTGAAGCTTTCTTT. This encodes CASSFWGDSNTEAFF. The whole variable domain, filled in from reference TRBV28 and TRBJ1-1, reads DVKVTQSSRYLVKRTGEKVFLECVQDMDHENMFWYRQDPGLGLRLIYFSYDVKMKEKGDIPEGYSVSREKKERFSLILESASTNQTSMYLCASSFWGDSNTEAFFGQGTRLTVV.

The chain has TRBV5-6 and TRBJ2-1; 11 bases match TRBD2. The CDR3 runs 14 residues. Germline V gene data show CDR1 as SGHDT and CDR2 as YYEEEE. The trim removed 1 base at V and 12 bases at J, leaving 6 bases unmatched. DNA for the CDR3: TGTGCCAGCAGCTTGTGGGCTAGCGGGGGGTCGCAGTTCTTC. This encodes CASSLWASGGSQFF.

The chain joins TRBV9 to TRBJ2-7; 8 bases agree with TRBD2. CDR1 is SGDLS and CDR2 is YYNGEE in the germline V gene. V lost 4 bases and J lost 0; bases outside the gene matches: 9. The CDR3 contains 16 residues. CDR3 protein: CASSSRGGAPSYEQYF. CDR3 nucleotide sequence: TGTGCCAGCAGCTCCCGGGGGGGCGCACCCTCCTACGAGCAGTACTTC.

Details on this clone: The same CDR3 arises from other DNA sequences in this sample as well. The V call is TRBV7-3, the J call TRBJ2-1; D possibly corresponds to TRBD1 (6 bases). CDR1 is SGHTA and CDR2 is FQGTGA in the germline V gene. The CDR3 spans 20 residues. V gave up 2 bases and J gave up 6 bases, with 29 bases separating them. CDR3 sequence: CASSLRPTGTFKMGSNEQFF. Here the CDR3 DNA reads TGTGCCAGCAGCTTACGACCGACAGGAACGTTTAAGATGGGCTCCAATGAGCAGTTCTTC.

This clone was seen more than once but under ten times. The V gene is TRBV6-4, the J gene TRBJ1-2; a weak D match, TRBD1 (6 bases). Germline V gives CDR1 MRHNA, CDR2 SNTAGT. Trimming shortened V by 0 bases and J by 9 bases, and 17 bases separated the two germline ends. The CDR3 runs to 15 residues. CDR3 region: CASSDSTGGQGSYTF. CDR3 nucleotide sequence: TGTGCCAGCAGTGACTCGACGGGGGGCCAGGGGAGCTACACCTTC.

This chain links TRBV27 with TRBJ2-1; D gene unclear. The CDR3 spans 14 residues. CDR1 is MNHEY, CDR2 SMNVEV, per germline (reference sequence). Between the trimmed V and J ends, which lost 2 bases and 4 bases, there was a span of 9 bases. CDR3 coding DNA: TGTGCCAGCAGTTTAGCCACAGAATACAATGAGCAGTTCTTC. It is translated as CASSLATEYNEQFF.

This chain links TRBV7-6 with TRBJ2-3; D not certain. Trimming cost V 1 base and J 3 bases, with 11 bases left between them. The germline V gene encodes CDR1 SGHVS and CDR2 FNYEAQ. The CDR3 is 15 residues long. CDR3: CASSLGVGVTDTQYF. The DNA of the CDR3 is TGTGCCAGCAGCTTAGGAGTTGGAGTTACAGATACGCAGTATTTT.

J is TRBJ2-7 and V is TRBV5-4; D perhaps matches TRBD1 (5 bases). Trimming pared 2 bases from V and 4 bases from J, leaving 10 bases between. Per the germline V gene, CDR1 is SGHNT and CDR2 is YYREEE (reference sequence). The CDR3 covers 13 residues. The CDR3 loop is CASSLPQGYEQYF. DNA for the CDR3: TGTGCCAGCAGCTTACCCCAGGGATACGAGCAGTACTTC.

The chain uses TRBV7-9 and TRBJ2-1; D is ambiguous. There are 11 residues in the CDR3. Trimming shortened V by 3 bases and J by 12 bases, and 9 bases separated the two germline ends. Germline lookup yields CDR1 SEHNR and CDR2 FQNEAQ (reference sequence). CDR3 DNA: TGTGCCAGCAGCTTCTCACCCGGGCAGTTCTTC. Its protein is CASSFSPGQFF. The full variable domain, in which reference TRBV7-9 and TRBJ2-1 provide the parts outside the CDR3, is DTGVSQNPRHKITKRGQNVTFRCDPISEHNRLYWYRQTLGQGPEFLTYFQNEAQLEKSRLLSDRFSAERPKGSFSTLEIQRTEQGDSAMYLCASSFSPGQFFGPGTRLTVL.

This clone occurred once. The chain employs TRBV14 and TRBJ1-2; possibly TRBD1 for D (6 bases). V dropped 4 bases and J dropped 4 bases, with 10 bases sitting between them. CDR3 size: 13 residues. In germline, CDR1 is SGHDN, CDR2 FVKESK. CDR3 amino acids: CASSLGGGYGYTF. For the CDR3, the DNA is TGTGCCAGCAGCCTGGGAGGGGGCTATGGCTACACCTTC. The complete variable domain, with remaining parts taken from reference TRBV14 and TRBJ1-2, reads EAGVTQFPSHSVIEKGQTVTLRCDPISGHDNLYWYRRVMGKEIKFLLHFVKESKQDESGMPNNRFLAERTGGTYSTLKVQPAELEDSGVYFCASSLGGGYGYTFGSGTRLTVV.

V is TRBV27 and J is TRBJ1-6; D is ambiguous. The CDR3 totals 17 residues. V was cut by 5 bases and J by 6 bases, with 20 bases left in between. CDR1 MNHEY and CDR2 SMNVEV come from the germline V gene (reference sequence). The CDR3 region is CASSPNRTPGGNSPLHF. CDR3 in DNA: TGTGCCAGCAGTCCGAACCGGACCCCCGGAGGTAATTCACCCCTCCACTTT.

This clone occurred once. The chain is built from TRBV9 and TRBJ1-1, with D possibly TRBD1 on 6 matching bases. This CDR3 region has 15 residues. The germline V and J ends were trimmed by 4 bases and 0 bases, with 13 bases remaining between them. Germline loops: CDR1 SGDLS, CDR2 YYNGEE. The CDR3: CASSTHGTLNTEAFF. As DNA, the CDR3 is TGTGCCAGCAGCACTCATGGGACATTGAACACTGAAGCTTTCTTT.

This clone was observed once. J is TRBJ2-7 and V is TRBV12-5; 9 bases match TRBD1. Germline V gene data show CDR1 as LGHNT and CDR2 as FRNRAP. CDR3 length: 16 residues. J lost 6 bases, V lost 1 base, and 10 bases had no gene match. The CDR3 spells CASGLALGQGLFEQYF. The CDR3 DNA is TGTGCTAGTGGTTTGGCCTTGGGACAGGGCCTCTTCGAGCAGTACTTC.